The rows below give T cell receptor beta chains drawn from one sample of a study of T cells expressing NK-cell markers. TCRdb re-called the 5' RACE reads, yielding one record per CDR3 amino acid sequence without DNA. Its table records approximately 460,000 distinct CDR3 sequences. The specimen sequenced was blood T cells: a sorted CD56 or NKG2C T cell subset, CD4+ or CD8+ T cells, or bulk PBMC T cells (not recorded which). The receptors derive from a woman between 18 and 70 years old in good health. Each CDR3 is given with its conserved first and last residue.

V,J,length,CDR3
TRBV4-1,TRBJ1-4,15,CASSQAGRGGEKLFF
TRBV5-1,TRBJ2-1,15,CASSLGGRASSEQFF
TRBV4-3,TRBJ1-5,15,CASSYGRYSNQPQHF
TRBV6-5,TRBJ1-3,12,CASMTAGNTIYF
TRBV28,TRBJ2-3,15,CASRSTSGRYDTQYF
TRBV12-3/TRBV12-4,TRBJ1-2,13,CASSFDGNYGYTF
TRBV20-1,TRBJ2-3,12,CSAREGADTQYF
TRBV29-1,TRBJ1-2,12,CSVETGVGGYTF
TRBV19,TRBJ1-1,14,CASRRGQVNTEAFF
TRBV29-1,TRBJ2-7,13,CSILAGVPNEQYF
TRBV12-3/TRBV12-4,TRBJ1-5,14,CASSPGQGREPQHF
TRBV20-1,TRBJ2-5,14,CSAPTSKGQETQYF
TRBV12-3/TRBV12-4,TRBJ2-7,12,CASSLQLYEQYF
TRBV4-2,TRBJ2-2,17,CASSQVARGPSTGELFF
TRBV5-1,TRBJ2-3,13,CASHPGGADTQYF
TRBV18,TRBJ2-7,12,CASSGTAYEQYF
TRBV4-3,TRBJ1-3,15,CASSQEPSPGNTIYF
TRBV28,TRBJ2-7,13,CAIARGGTYEQYF
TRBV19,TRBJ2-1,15,CASSTSGRSYNEQFF
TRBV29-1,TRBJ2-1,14,CSVEGLAGGSEQFF